The entry below describes one TCR beta chain. Patients chosen for sequencing had CD8+CD57+ cells that had expanded, as shown by flow cytometry. This sample is drawn from a study of CD8+CD57+ T cells in acquired aplastic anemia. Genomic DNA served as template for TCR beta VDJ and CDR3 profiling. One entry per CDR3 protein, called by TCRdb with MiXCR from the reads. Counted here are just over 450,000 distinct CDR3 sequences, roughly 34% occurring once; the ten biggest clones make up roughly 0.8%. CDR3 length: 16 amino acids. Germline trimming cut 4 bases from V and 7 bases from J; bases unmatched to any gene: 14. Germline-derived CDR1 and CDR2 are ENHRY and SYGVKD.

The origin of this receptor is a human donor with aplastic anemia. The chain combines TRBV10-3 with TRBJ2-3; TRBD2 agrees at 7 bases. The sequenced sample consisted of sorted CD4+, CD8+, or CD8+CD57+ T cells (not recorded which) from PBMCs. The CDR3 nucleotides are TGTGCCATCAGTGCAGCCGCGCGGGAGACTACCCATACGCAGTATTTT. The encoded protein is CAISAAARETTHTQYF.